Sequencing of this T cell receptor (beta chain) was carried out in a study of human T cells and chemical hapten exposure. This clonotype was counted between two and nine times. No antigen is known for it. Unique molecular identifiers were attached to individual cDNA molecules during library preparation. One entry per CDR3 protein, called by TCRdb with MiXCR from the RACE reads. Counted here are 95,000 to 150,000 distinct CDR3 sequences, about 11% occurring once; the ten biggest clones make up approximately 2.5%. Study-wide points: Patch test score tracked positively with PT1 expanded TCR counts.

Time point given: patch test 3, about 24 weeks after DPC sensitization. Treatment described: therapeutic diphenylcyclopropenone sensitization with weekly scalp DPC. The CDR3 runs 15 residues. The germline gives CDR1 SGDLS, CDR2 YYNGEE. V was pared by 0 bases and J by 4 bases, with 10 bases between. This receptor was taken from a woman aged 45-65 years with alopecia areata. Some clones in this sample may be carry-over from other donors' samples. The J gene is TRBJ2-2, the V gene TRBV9, with TRBD2 as a possible D gene (6 bases). The specimen comprised whole blood, sampled in connection with sensitization to the hapten diphenylcyclopropenone (DPC). CDR3 protein: CASSVGGTSTGELFF. The CDR3 region has the DNA TGTGCCAGCAGCGTAGGCGGGACCAGCACCGGGGAGCTGTTTTTT.